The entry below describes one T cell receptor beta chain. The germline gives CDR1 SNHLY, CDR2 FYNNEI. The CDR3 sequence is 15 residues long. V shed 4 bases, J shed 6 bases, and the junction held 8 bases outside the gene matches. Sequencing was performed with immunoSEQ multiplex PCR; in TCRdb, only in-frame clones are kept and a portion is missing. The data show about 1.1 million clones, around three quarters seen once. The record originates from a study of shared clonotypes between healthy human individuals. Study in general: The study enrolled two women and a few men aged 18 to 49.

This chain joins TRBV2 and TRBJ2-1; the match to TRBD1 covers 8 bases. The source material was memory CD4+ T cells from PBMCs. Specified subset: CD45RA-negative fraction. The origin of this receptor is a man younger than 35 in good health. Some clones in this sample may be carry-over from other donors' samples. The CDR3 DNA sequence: TGTGCCAGCAGTGTCGACAGGGGAGGCTCCAATGAGCAGTTCTTC. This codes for CASSVDRGGSNEQFF.